One TCR beta chain is described in this entry. These data belong to a study of blood T cell repertoires in COVID-19. CDR3 length equals 12 residues. The V end was cut by 2 bases, the J end by 5 bases, with 5 bases between. Profiling relied on immunoSEQ multiplex PCR, and the TCRdb table lists in-frame clones only, not all of them. The table records 150,000 or so clones, approximately 88% of them present only once. The rearrangement links TRBV12-3 or TRBV12-4 to TRBJ2-3; D call uncertain. The specimen was PBMCs or T cells enriched from blood (not recorded which). The receptor was derived from a man aged 70 or older who had been exposed to COVID-19. The CDR3 bases are TGTGCCAGCAGTTTATTAAAAGATACGCAGTATTTT. This sequence encodes CASSLLKDTQYF.